This entry describes one TCR beta chain. Deletions cut 5 bases from V and 2 bases from J, with 10 bases between. The germline V gene encodes CDR1 SEHNR and CDR2 FQNEAQ (reference sequence). This CDR3 has 13 residues. The data derive from a study of identical twins. Template switching added a universal primer site, and cDNA bore unique molecular identifiers. TCRdb analysed the 5' RACE reads with MiXCR anew, one entry per CDR3 protein. The data hold around 530,000 distinct CDR3 sequences, with 13% to 15% observed a single time. This sample also belongs to another study, concerning yellow fever vaccine responses in identical twins.

Sequencing was carried out using CD4+ T cells sorted from blood. The sequence was collected from a woman between 18 and 29 years old in good health. J is TRBJ2-7 and V is TRBV7-9; no clear D gene. The CDR3, as DNA: TGTGCCAGCAGCCCCGTAGCTACCTACGAGCAGTACGTC. It codes for CASSPVATYEQYV.